This T cell receptor beta chain derives from a study of blood T cell repertoires in COVID-19. Overall study context: Italy, Spain and the United States were the sources of the convalescent and acute COVID-19 samples. Sources were T cells, B-cell-depleted T cells, or PBMCs; the material itself was cDNA or gDNA.

Authors' analysis steps: From reference gene primer amplification, estimates of nucleated cell counts were derived. Assay: immunoSEQ multiplex PCR; the TCRdb copy retains only in-frame clones and omits some. The V and J calls and clone size come from that table; D and trimming were worked out from the DNA. The top ten hold around 15% of the sample, which has over 35,000 clones, about 85% seen once. This CDR3 comprises 12 residues. V was pared by 7 bases and J by 1 base, with 7 bases between. The chain is built from TRBV12-3 or TRBV12-4 and TRBJ1-1; unclear D gene. The sequence came from a human donor in a cohort sampled during active COVID-19. The sample was peripheral blood. CDR3 sequence reads: CASTPGNTEAFF. The CDR3 DNA sequence: TGTGCCAGCACACCGGGGAACACTGAAGCTTTCTTT.